The 11 T cell receptor beta chains below come from one sample, sequenced in a study of blood T cell repertoires in COVID-19. Sequenced by immunoSEQ multiplex PCR; TCRdb stores in-frame clones only, minus some. The repertoire holds some 150,000 clones, roughly four fifths seen once, with 25% to 35% in the top ten. Sequencing used peripheral blood. These receptor sequences come from a woman aged 55-70 years with acute or convalescent COVID-19.

The chain uses TRBV5-1 and TRBJ1-1; D remains ambiguous. This CDR3 has 13 amino acids. Germline CDR1 and CDR2: SGHRS and YFSETQ. Trimming shortened V by 3 bases and J by 6 bases, and 12 bases separated the two germline ends. The CDR3 loop reads CASSSGLGAEAFF. CDR3 bases: TGCGCCAGCAGCTCAGGACTTGGGGCTGAAGCTTTCTTT.

V usage is TRBV20-1 and J usage is TRBJ1-2; 7 nucleotides agree with TRBD1. This CDR3 contains 12 residues. Per the germline V gene, CDR1 is DFQATT and CDR2 is SNEGSKA (reference sequence). V lost 3 bases to trimming and J lost 4 bases; unmatched junction nucleotides: 2. This CDR3 is CSASDRAYGYTF. In nucleotides, the CDR3 is TGCAGTGCTAGTGACAGGGCCTATGGCTACACCTTC.

This clone was recorded only once. The CDR3 here is CATSSRGVNTEAFF. The CDR3 nucleotides are TGTGCCACCAGTTCCCGGGGGGTTAACACTGAAGCTTTCTTT. The gene calls are TRBV24-1 and TRBJ1-1; a weak D match, TRBD1 (5 bases). Trimming shortened V by 6 bases and J by 2 bases, and 12 bases separated the two germline ends. This CDR3 has 14 amino acids. Germline V gives CDR1 KGHDR, CDR2 SFDVKD.

This chain links TRBV7-3 with TRBJ2-2; perhaps TRBD1 as D (6 bases). The germline CDR1 and CDR2 sequences are SGHTA and FQGTGA. V gave up 3 bases and J gave up 0 bases, with 8 bases separating them. CDR3 length equals 15 residues. The CDR3 spells CASSFGTPNTGELFF. CDR3 nucleotides: TGTGCCAGCAGCTTCGGGACACCGAACACCGGGGAGCTGTTTTTT. Filled out from reference TRBV7-3 and TRBJ2-2, the complete variable domain reads GAGVSQTPSNKVTEKGKYVELRCDPISGHTALYWYRQSLGQGPEFLIYFQGTGAADDSGLPNDRFFAVRPEGSVSTLKIQRTERGDSAVYLCASSFGTPNTGELFFGEGSRLTVL.

The rearrangement links TRBV11-2 to TRBJ1-6; 10 bases match TRBD1. The CDR3 covers 16 residues. CDR1 and CDR2 from the germline V gene are SGHAT and FQNNGV. Trimming removed 4 bases from V and 8 bases from J; junction bases left unmatched: 8. CDR3 residues: CASSSRTGTGDSPLHF. The CDR3, as DNA: TGTGCCAGCAGCTCAAGGACCGGGACAGGGGATTCACCCCTCCACTTT.

This clone showed up just a few times. V is TRBV24-1 and J is TRBJ1-3; TRBD1 matches at 8 bases. The CDR3 has 13 residues. Trimming took 12 bases from V and 2 from J; bases not matched to a gene: 5. Germline-derived CDR1 and CDR2 are KGHDR and SFDVKD. The CDR3 loop is CAAQGVAGNTIYF. The CDR3, as DNA: TGTGCCGCACAGGGGGTCGCTGGAAACACCATATATTTT.

V gene TRBV5-1 combines with J gene TRBJ1-6, with no clear D. CDR1 SGHRS and CDR2 YFSETQ come from the germline V gene. This CDR3 has 15 amino acids. V dropped 4 bases and J dropped 7 bases, with 15 bases sitting between them. Here the CDR3 reads CASSPRPEGNSPLHF. The CDR3 region has the DNA TGCGCCAGCAGCCCCCGTCCGGAGGGCAATTCACCCCTCCACTTT.

This clone was seen only once. The rearrangement joins TRBV5-8 to TRBJ2-7; D remains ambiguous. Trimming cost V 6 bases and J 4 bases, with 11 bases left between them. The CDR3 totals 12 residues. CDR1 and CDR2 (germline): SGHTS, YDEGEE. The CDR3 DNA reads as TGTGCCAGCACCCCCTCGAGTTACGAGCAGTACTTC. Encoded protein: CASTPSSYEQYF.

V is TRBV18 and J is TRBJ2-2, with 10 positions matching TRBD2. From germline, CDR1 is KGHSH and CDR2 LQKENI. J lost 0 bases, V lost 6 bases, and 7 bases had no gene match. CDR3 length equals 17 residues. The DNA of the CDR3 is TGTGCCAGCTCGCACGGACTAGCGGAGGCGAACACCGGGGAGCTGTTTTTT. Amino acid sequence: CASSHGLAEANTGELFF.

The rearrangement links TRBV7-3 to TRBJ2-7; 8 nucleotides agree with TRBD1. V was clipped by 3 bases and J by 0 bases; unmatched bases: 1. The CDR3 has 14 amino acids. Germline values: CDR1 SGHTA, CDR2 FQGTGA. The CDR3 DNA reads as TGTGCCAGCAGCTTGGACAGGGCCTCCTACGAGCAGTACTTC. As protein: CASSLDRASYEQYF.

The chain is built from TRBV11-2 and TRBJ1-1; D gene uncertain. V was pared by 1 base and J by 0 bases, with 9 bases between. This CDR3 has 15 residues. CDR1 is SGHAT and CDR2 is FQNNGV in the germline V gene. CDR3 nucleotides: TGTGCCAGCAGCTTAGGTCCGGGAATGAACACTGAAGCTTTCTTT. Its protein is CASSLGPGMNTEAFF. The whole variable domain, remainder taken from reference TRBV11-2 and TRBJ1-1, is EAGVAQSPRYKIIEKRQSVAFWCNPISGHATLYWYQQILGQGPKLLIQFQNNGVVDDSQLPKDRFSAERLKGVDSTLKIQPAKLEDSAVYLCASSLGPGMNTEAFFGQGTRLTVV.